The 7 T cell receptor beta chains listed next were all sequenced from one sample in a study of blood T cell repertoires in COVID-19. Assay used: immunoSEQ multiplex PCR; TCRdb lists only in-frame clones, some missing. The data show roughly 190,000 clones, roughly 90% seen once. The material sequenced was peripheral blood. Every receptor here comes from a woman aged 40 to 49 who had recovered from COVID-19.

This chain joins TRBV2 and TRBJ2-3; maybe TRBD1 (6 bases). V was pared by 3 bases and J by 1 base, with 8 bases between. Looked up from germline, CDR1 is SNHLY and CDR2 is FYNNEI. The CDR3 loop spans 14 amino acids. The CDR3 loop is CASSDRTGTDTQYF. In DNA, the CDR3 is TGTGCCAGCAGTGACCGGACAGGCACAGATACGCAGTATTTT. The full variable domain, completed using reference TRBV2 and TRBJ2-3, is EPEVTQTPSHQVTQMGQEVILRCVPISNHLYFYWYRQILGQKVEFLVSFYNNEISEKSEIFDDQFSVERPDGSNFTLKIRSTKLEDSAMYFCASSDRTGTDTQYFGPGTRLTVL.

This clone was recorded once. The J gene is TRBJ2-3, the V gene TRBV7-7, with D possibly TRBD2 on 6 matching bases. CDR1 is SSHAT and CDR2 is FNYEAQ in the germline V gene (reference sequence). The CDR3 has 16 residues. Trimming stripped 5 bases from V and 0 bases from J, with 15 bases between. The CDR3: CASSRGTGASTDTQYF. CDR3 bases: TGTGCCAGCAGCCGGGGCACGGGAGCGAGCACAGATACGCAGTATTTT. The full variable domain, its missing parts supplied by reference TRBV7-7 and TRBJ2-3, is GAGVSQSPRYKVTKRGQDVTLRCDPISSHATLYWYQQALGQGPEFLTYFNYEAQPDKSGLPSDRFSAERPEGSISTLTIQRTEQRDSAMYRCASSRGTGASTDTQYFGPGTRLTVL.

This sequence joins TRBV18 and TRBJ1-1; D is undetermined. The CDR3 loop spans 14 amino acids. CDR1 and CDR2 (germline): KGHSH, LQKENI. The ends were cut back, 1 base at V and 4 bases at J, with 10 bases in the middle. CDR3 DNA: TGTGCCAGCTCACCACAGGGAGGCACCACTGAAGCTTTCTTT. Amino acid sequence: CASSPQGGTTEAFF.

The chain carries TRBV15 and TRBJ1-3; D not resolved. Germline V gene data show CDR1 as LNHNV and CDR2 as YYDKDF (reference sequence). V lost 8 bases and J 1 base, leaving 15 bases between the germline ends. The CDR3 covers 15 residues. CDR3 in amino acids: CATASLEVSGNTIYF. The CDR3 region has the DNA TGTGCCACCGCGAGTCTCGAGGTGTCTGGAAACACCATATATTTT.

This chain links TRBV3-1 (or the pseudogene TRBV3-2) with TRBJ2-5; D gene uncertain. Germline V CDR1 and CDR2: LGHDT, YNNKEL (reference sequence). The CDR3 is 13 residues long. Trimming pared 0 bases from V and 7 bases from J, leaving 9 bases between. CDR3 residues: CASSQDLRGTQYF. As DNA, the CDR3 is TGTGCCAGCAGCCAAGATCTGAGAGGGACCCAGTACTTC.

The V gene is TRBV11-2, the J gene TRBJ1-4; 8 bases agree with TRBD1. The V gene end was trimmed by 1 base and the J gene end by 4 bases; junction bases not matched to a gene: 2. CDR1 is SGHAT, CDR2 FQNNGV, per germline. This CDR3 has 15 residues. CDR3 bases: TGTGCCAGCAGCTTAGTACAGGGGGATAATGAAAAACTGTTTTTT. This gives the protein CASSLVQGDNEKLFF.

This sequence joins TRBV5-1 and TRBJ2-7; 7 nucleotides match TRBD2. The trim removed 7 bases at V and 7 bases at J, leaving 23 bases unmatched. Germline V lookup: CDR1 SGHRS, CDR2 YFSETQ. The length of the CDR3 is 17 residues. The CDR3 region has the DNA TGCGCCAGCGCCCCGGGTAGCGGAGGTCTGAGGGAGGGGGAGCAGTACTTC. Residues: CASAPGSGGLREGEQYF.